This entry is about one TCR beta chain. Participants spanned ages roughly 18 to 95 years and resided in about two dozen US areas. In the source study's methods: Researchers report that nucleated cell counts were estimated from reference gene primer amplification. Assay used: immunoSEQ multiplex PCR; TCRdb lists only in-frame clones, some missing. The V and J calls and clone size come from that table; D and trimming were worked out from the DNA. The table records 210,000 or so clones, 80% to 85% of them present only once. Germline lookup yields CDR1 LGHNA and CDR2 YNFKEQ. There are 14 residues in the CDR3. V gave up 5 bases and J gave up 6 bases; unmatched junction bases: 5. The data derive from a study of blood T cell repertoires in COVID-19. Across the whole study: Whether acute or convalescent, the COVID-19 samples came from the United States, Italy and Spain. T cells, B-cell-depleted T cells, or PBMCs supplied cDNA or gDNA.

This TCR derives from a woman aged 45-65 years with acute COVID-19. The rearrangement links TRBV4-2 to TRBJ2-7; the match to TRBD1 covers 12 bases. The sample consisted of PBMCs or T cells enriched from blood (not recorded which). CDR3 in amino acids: CASSEPGQGAEQYF. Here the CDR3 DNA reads TGTGCCAGCAGCGAGCCGGGACAGGGGGCCGAGCAGTACTTC.